Below are 32 T cell receptor beta chains sequenced from a single sample in a study of T cells in Graves' hyperthyroidism and ophthalmopathy. Amplified TCR beta CDR3 regions derived from RNA transcripts. An initial round of RT-PCR targeting the TCR CDR3 relied on the HTBI primer set. TCRdb reprocessed the multiplex PCR reads with MiXCR, giving one entry per CDR3 protein. The table has fewer than 110,000 distinct CDR3 sequences, about a sixth seen once. Specimen: blood. The receptors derive from a woman between 50 and 59 years old with Graves' hyperthyroidism.

As regards this clonotype: With a much larger clone just one base away, this may be a read error. V usage is TRBV6-1 and J usage is TRBJ1-1, with D uncertain. The CDR3 is made up of 13 amino acids. From germline, CDR1 is MNHNS and CDR2 SASEGT. Trimming took 4 bases from V and 5 from J, leaving 11 bases between them. The CDR3, as DNA: TGTGCCAGCAGTGGGAAAAGGAGGACTGAAGCTTTCTTT. This codes for CASSGKRRTEAFF.

The chain couples TRBV7-6 to TRBJ1-1, with D possibly being TRBD1 (6 bases). The CDR3 has 14 amino acids. V lost 3 bases and J 5 bases, leaving 13 bases between the germline ends. Germline V gene lookup returns CDR1 SGHVS and CDR2 FNYEAQ. The CDR3 nucleotides read TGTGCCAGCAGCTTCGGACAGAAGTTTACTGAAGCTTTCTTT. This translates into CASSFGQKFTEAFF.

This clonotype was observed many times. This sequence joins TRBV14 and TRBJ2-6; no reliable D call. V lost 2 bases, J lost 6 bases, and 5 bases lay in between. Germline V gives CDR1 SGHDN, CDR2 FVKESK. This CDR3 comprises 13 residues. CDR3 DNA: TGTGCCAGCAGCCAAAGCATGGCCAACGTCCTGACTTTC. It is translated as CASSQSMANVLTF.

This clonotype was detected only a few times. A read error may explain this, as a much larger clone is one base away. The final CDR3 position lacks the conserved phenylalanine or tryptophan, pointing to a likely read error. The gene calls are TRBV5-1 and TRBJ1-2; D remains unclear. The CDR3 has 14 amino acids. V dropped 8 bases and J dropped 0 bases, with 14 bases sitting between them. Looked up from germline, CDR1 is SGHRS and CDR2 is YFSETQ. CDR3 in DNA: TGCGCCAGTAGACCGTTGACTTCTAACTATGGCTACACCTCC. Residues: CASRPLTSNYGYTS.

This clonotype was observed many times. The gene calls are TRBV7-3 and TRBJ2-3; D remains ambiguous. The germline V gene encodes CDR1 SGHTA and CDR2 FQGTGA. The CDR3 runs to 14 residues. Between the trimmed V and J ends, which lost 1 base and 4 bases, there was a span of 9 bases. As DNA, the CDR3 is TGTGCCAGCAGCTTAAGATCTGGTCCAGATACGCAGTATTTT. This sequence encodes CASSLRSGPDTQYF.

This clonotype was counted ten times or more. CDR3: CARSSGRTYNEQFF. DNA of the CDR3: TGTGCCAGGAGCTCGGGACGGACCTACAATGAGCAGTTCTTC. The chain couples TRBV2 to TRBJ2-1; D is possibly TRBD1 or TRBD2 (5 bases each). Germline V gene sequence: CDR1 SNHLY, CDR2 FYNNEI. V lost 9 bases, J lost 2 bases, and 14 bases lay in between. The CDR3 length is 14 residues.

This clonotype occurred a few times. This clone may be a read error of a much larger clone one base away. V usage is TRBV18 and J usage is TRBJ2-2; 7 nucleotides align to TRBD2. Germline values: CDR1 KGHSH, CDR2 LQKENI. CDR3 length: 15 amino acids. The CDR3 here is CASSLGTTYTGELLF. The DNA of the CDR3 is TGTGCCAGCTCACTAGGGACTACCTACACCGGGGAGCTGTTGTTT.

In this sample, this clonotype turned up many times. The chain recombines TRBV3-1 with TRBJ2-7; possibly TRBD1 for D (6 bases). V was trimmed by 6 bases and J by 3 bases, leaving 18 bases between them. Germline V gene sequence: CDR1 LGHDT, CDR2 YNNKEL (reference sequence). This CDR3 region has 15 residues. The CDR3 region is CASSPSTGMGYEQYF. The CDR3, as DNA: TGTGCCAGCAGTCCCAGTACAGGGATGGGCTACGAGCAGTACTTC.

This clonotype was detected ten times or more. The rearrangement uses TRBV5-1 and TRBJ1-1; 9 bases fit TRBD1. Germline V gives CDR1 SGHRS, CDR2 YFSETQ. V dropped 1 base and J dropped 1; count of bases not matched to a gene: 5. This CDR3 contains 16 residues. The CDR3 bases are TGCGCCAGCAGCTTGACACCGGGACAGGGGAACACTGAAGCTTTCTTT. Protein product: CASSLTPGQGNTEAFF.

At least ten counts were recorded for this clonotype. The V call is TRBV7-2, the J call TRBJ1-2, with 8 positions matching TRBD1. CDR1 is SGHTA and CDR2 is FQGNSA in the germline V gene. After removal of 5 bases from V and 2 bases from J, the junction contained 4 bases not matched to a gene. The CDR3 is 14 residues long. The CDR3 DNA is TGTGCCAGCAGCCCGGGACAGGAGAACTATGGCTACACCTTC. Amino acid sequence: CASSPGQENYGYTF. Full variable domain (remainder filled in from reference TRBV7-2 and TRBJ1-2): GAGVSQSPSNKVTEKGKDVELRCDPISGHTALYWYRQSLGQGLEFLIYFQGNSAPDKSGLPSDRFSAERTGGSVSTLTIQRTQQEDSAVYLCASSPGQENYGYTFGSGTRLTVV.

This clonotype appeared many times. This rearrangement joins TRBV20-1 to TRBJ2-3, with a possible D match to TRBD2 (5 bases). V was clipped by 6 bases and J by 1 base, with 20 bases between them. This CDR3 has 16 amino acids. Per the germline V gene, CDR1 is DFQATT and CDR2 is SNEGSKA (reference sequence). CDR3 in DNA: TGCAGTGCCGACCAAGCTCGGGATAGCGGCACAGATACGCAGTATTTT. Translated: CSADQARDSGTDTQYF.

The rearrangement links TRBV20-1 to TRBJ2-1; 14 bases map to TRBD2. This CDR3 has 15 residues. From germline, CDR1 is DFQATT and CDR2 SNEGSKA (reference sequence). Trimming cost V 3 bases and J 7 bases; bases outside gene matches: 5. The CDR3 bases are TGCAGTGCTAGGTCCGGGACTAGCGGGGGAAATGAGCAGTTCTTC. Protein product: CSARSGTSGGNEQFF.

The CDR3 reads CASSNQGYEQYF. In DNA, the CDR3 is TGTGCCAGTAGTAACCAGGGCTACGAGCAGTACTTC. The rearrangement joins TRBV19 to TRBJ2-7; tentatively, D is TRBD1 (5 bases). The CDR3 length is 12 residues. CDR1 and CDR2 from the germline V gene are LNHDA and SQIVND (reference sequence). Trimming pared 4 bases from V and 3 bases from J, leaving 7 bases between.

This clonotype showed up many times. This chain joins TRBV7-2 and TRBJ2-7; the D gene is possibly TRBD2 (6 bases). The CDR3 is made up of 15 amino acids. The germline V and J ends were trimmed by 5 bases and 0 bases, with 14 bases remaining between them. Germline CDR1 reads SGHTA; CDR2 reads FQGNSA. CDR3 residues: CASSPHSGLSYEQYF. DNA of the CDR3: TGTGCCAGCAGCCCTCATAGCGGCCTCTCCTACGAGCAGTACTTC.

This clonotype was seen many times. The rearrangement uses TRBV20-1 and TRBJ1-1; 8 bases line up with TRBD1. The CDR3 contains 12 residues. Germline V lookup: CDR1 DFQATT, CDR2 SNEGSKA (reference sequence). Germline trimming cut 5 bases from V and 5 bases from J; bases unmatched to any gene: 4. In DNA, the CDR3 is TGCAGTGCTCCGGACAGGGCTACTGAAGCTTTCTTT. Translated: CSAPDRATEAFF.

The chain recombines TRBV29-1 with TRBJ2-1, with TRBD2 matching 7 bases. With 2 bases clipped from V and 7 bases from J, the junction kept 8 bases outside the gene matches. Germline V CDR1 and CDR2: SQVTM, ANQGSEA. CDR3 length: 14 residues. CDR3 sequence reads: CSVETPGGGNEQFF. The CDR3 nucleotides are TGCAGCGTTGAAACCCCCGGGGGAGGGAATGAGCAGTTCTTC.

The CDR3 region has the DNA TGCAGTGCTAGAGATGGGACTAGCGGGAAACTTGAGCAGTTCTTC. It is translated as CSARDGTSGKLEQFF. V gene TRBV20-1 combines with J gene TRBJ2-1; 13 nucleotides line up with TRBD2. Germline V gives CDR1 DFQATT, CDR2 SNEGSKA (reference sequence). This CDR3 comprises 15 residues. With 0 bases clipped from V and 9 bases from J, the junction kept 5 bases outside the gene matches.

This clonotype has ten or more counts. This chain connects TRBV12-3 or TRBV12-4 to TRBJ2-5; perhaps D is TRBD1 or TRBD2 (6 bases each). This CDR3 is built from 15 residues. The V and J ends lost 5 bases and 1 base respectively, with 14 bases between them. This CDR3 is CASSPPPGAQETQYF. CDR3 nucleotides: TGTGCCAGCAGTCCGCCCCCGGGGGCCCAAGAGACCCAGTACTTC.

This clonotype turned up a few times. The V and J genes are TRBV5-1 and TRBJ2-1; 10 bases match TRBD2. Germline CDR1 SGHRS, CDR2 YFSETQ. The CDR3 has 15 amino acids. The trim removed 0 bases at V and 10 bases at J, leaving 7 bases unmatched. CDR3 in DNA: TGCGCCAGCAGCTTGGGTAGCGGGAGGTTCAGGGAGCAGTTCTTC. Translated, it gives CASSLGSGRFREQFF.

This clonotype showed up many times. This chain joins TRBV3-1 and TRBJ2-1, with 10 bases aligning to TRBD2. Per germline, CDR1 LGHDT and CDR2 YNNKEL (reference sequence). The CDR3 has 16 amino acids. The J segment lost 8 bases and the V segment lost 0 bases, leaving 7 bases of the junction unmatched. The CDR3 loop is CASSQEGLAGVDEQFF. Here the CDR3 DNA reads TGTGCCAGCAGCCAAGAGGGGCTAGCGGGAGTCGATGAGCAGTTCTTC.

This clonotype has ten or more counts. This chain joins TRBV7-9 and TRBJ2-7, with 7 nucleotides matching TRBD1. CDR1 SEHNR and CDR2 FQNEAQ come from the germline V gene (reference sequence). The CDR3 spans 14 residues. J was trimmed by 6 bases and V by 5 bases; bases with no gene match: 10. The CDR3 bases are TGTGCCAGCAGCCGCCTCGACAGGGTAGGCGAGCAGTACGTC. Residues: CASSRLDRVGEQYV.

V is TRBV6-2 or TRBV6-3 and J is TRBJ2-3; 14 bases line up with TRBD2. Trimming took 8 bases from V and 4 from J; bases not matched to a gene: 5. The CDR3 runs 15 residues. Per the germline V gene, CDR1 is MNHEY and CDR2 is SVGEGT. CDR3 protein: CASQGLAGGADTQYF. In DNA, the CDR3 is TGTGCCAGCCAAGGACTAGCGGGGGGCGCAGATACGCAGTATTTT.

The table lists this clonotype with many counts. The gene calls are TRBV5-5 and TRBJ2-7, with 7 positions matching TRBD1. Germline CDR1 and CDR2: SGHKS and YYEKEE (reference sequence). V shed 0 bases, J shed 5 bases, and the junction held 8 bases outside the gene matches. The CDR3 is 15 amino acids. For the CDR3, the DNA is TGTGCCAGCAGCTTGGCAGGGGGAAGCTTCAACGAGCAGTACGTC. Encoded protein: CASSLAGGSFNEQYV.

This clonotype has a count of ten or more. The rearrangement uses TRBV6-1 and TRBJ1-5, with TRBD1 matching 7 bases. V lost 6 bases, J lost 3 bases, and 2 bases stayed unmatched. Germline assignment: CDR1 MNHNS and CDR2 SASEGT. The CDR3 totals 13 residues. The CDR3 region is CASSDRANQPQHF. CDR3 bases: TGTGCCAGCAGCGACAGGGCCAATCAGCCCCAGCATTTT.

This clonotype was picked up many times. The V call is TRBV7-8, the J call TRBJ1-2, with a weak D call TRBD1 (5 bases). The CDR3 runs 13 residues. Trimming pared 1 base from V and 7 bases from J, leaving 10 bases between. The germline V gene encodes CDR1 SGHVS and CDR2 FQNEAQ. In DNA form, the CDR3 reads TGTGCCAGCAGCTTAGATGGGGGACTTGGCTACACCTTC. Translation: CASSLDGGLGYTF. Filled out from reference TRBV7-8 and TRBJ1-2, the complete variable domain reads GAGVSQSPRYKVAKRGQDVALRCDPISGHVSLFWYQQALGQGPEFLTYFQNEAQLDKSGLPSDRFFAERPEGSVSTLKIQRTQQEDSAVYLCASSLDGGLGYTFGSGTRLTVV.

This clonotype has a count of ten or more. The chain employs TRBV10-3 and TRBJ1-1, with 7 bases that match TRBD1. The V segment lost 7 bases and the J segment 8 bases; nucleotides outside the gene matches: 7. The germline CDR1 and CDR2 sequences are ENHRY and SYGVKD. This CDR3 is built from 12 residues. CDR3 region: CAITRGEGEAFF. CDR3 DNA: TGTGCCATCACCAGGGGGGAAGGAGAAGCTTTCTTT.

This clonotype was seen repeatedly, ten times or more. The genes are TRBV24-1 and TRBJ2-3; TRBD1 matches at 7 bases. Germline assignment: CDR1 KGHDR and CDR2 SFDVKD. V dropped 5 bases and J dropped 4; count of bases not matched to a gene: 2. The CDR3 is 13 amino acids. The CDR3 spells CATSAQGADTQYF. CDR3 nucleotides: TGTGCCACCAGTGCCCAGGGGGCAGATACGCAGTATTTT.

This clonotype was observed many times. The rearrangement uses TRBV29-1 and TRBJ2-3, with 9 bases lining up with TRBD1. The V gene's germline CDR1 is SQVTM and CDR2 ANQGSEA. The CDR3 sequence is 15 residues long. V trimming: 1 base; J trimming: 6 bases; junction bases outside the gene matches: 8. CDR3 coding DNA: TGCAGCGTTGAAGGTTTGGGACAGGGAGGGGATACGCAGTATTTT. Translating gives CSVEGLGQGGDTQYF.

This clonotype has ten or more counts. The chain couples TRBV5-1 to TRBJ2-3; D gene unclear. In germline, CDR1 is SGHRS, CDR2 YFSETQ. V lost 0 bases, J lost 4 bases, and 9 bases lay in between. The CDR3 has 14 residues. CDR3 protein: CASSLDTDSDTQYF. As DNA, the CDR3 is TGCGCCAGCAGCTTGGATACTGACTCAGATACGCAGTATTTT.

This chain joins TRBV7-6 and TRBJ2-1; D is unclear. Germline V gene lookup returns CDR1 SGHVS and CDR2 FNYEAQ. The ends were cut back, 1 base at V and 6 bases at J, with 10 bases in the middle. The CDR3 contains 14 residues. This chain's CDR3 is CASSLGQVINEQFF. CDR3 sequence (DNA): TGTGCCAGCAGCTTAGGACAAGTTATCAATGAGCAGTTCTTC.

This clonotype appeared many times. The V gene is TRBV30, the J gene TRBJ1-1; D call uncertain. This CDR3 region has 12 residues. Germline values: CDR1 GTSNPN, CDR2 SVGIG (reference sequence). V was pared by 0 bases and J by 4 bases, with 6 bases between. CDR3: CAWSVTGTEAFF. In nucleotides, the CDR3 is TGTGCCTGGAGTGTAACGGGCACTGAAGCTTTCTTT.

This clonotype was counted ten times or more. The chain employs TRBV6-6 and TRBJ1-3, with a tentative D call TRBD1 (6 bases). V was trimmed by 2 bases and J by 0 bases, leaving 14 bases between them. Looked up from germline, CDR1 is MNHNY and CDR2 is SVGAGI (reference sequence). This CDR3 spans 17 amino acids. This CDR3 is CASSYRSSRGSGNTIYF. In nucleotides, the CDR3 is TGTGCCAGCAGTTACAGAAGTAGCAGGGGCTCTGGAAACACCATATATTTT.